These 2 T cell receptor beta chains were sequenced from one sample in a study of T cells after yellow fever vaccination. From the 5' RACE reads, TCRdb called clonotypes with MiXCR, one entry per CDR3 protein. The data contain some 240,000 distinct CDR3 sequences, approximately 5.2% of them seen just once; the ten biggest clones take up roughly 3%. The starting material was CD4+ T cells sorted from PBMCs, obtained on the day of the yellow fever booster vaccination. These receptors originate from a man aged 18-30 years who received the YFV17D yellow fever vaccine.

The chain combines TRBV6-2 or TRBV6-3 with TRBJ2-5, with D perhaps matching TRBD2 (6 bases). Germline V gene data show CDR1 as MNHEY and CDR2 as SVGEGT. V was pared by 7 bases and J by 7 bases, with 16 bases between. The CDR3 is 13 residues long. The CDR3 loop is CASTPLARGTQYF. The CDR3 region has the DNA TGTGCCAGCACCCCACTGGCGCGGGGGACCCAGTACTTC.

This clonotype was observed a handful of times. The gene calls are TRBV20-1 and TRBJ1-6; 8 bases are a match to TRBD1. The CDR3 extends over 13 amino acids. The ends lost 5 bases at V and 7 bases at J; junction bases unmatched: 4. Germline V gives CDR1 DFQATT, CDR2 SNEGSKA (reference sequence). The CDR3 sequence is CSAPDRGNSPLHF. CDR3 sequence (DNA): TGCAGTGCTCCCGACAGGGGCAATTCACCCCTCCACTTT.